The 8 T cell receptor beta chains listed next were all sequenced from one sample in a study of cytomegalovirus exposure and HLA in healthy donors. Generated by immunoSEQ multiplex PCR, the TCRdb table keeps only in-frame clones and is missing some. The repertoire has about 120,000 clones, about 85% of them found once; the top ten carry 4% to 5.5%. The sequenced material came from PBMCs. The receptors were sampled from a man aged 18 to 30 in good health and CMV-seropositive.

CDR3 in amino acids: CASSRGASSREKLFF. CDR3 coding DNA: TGTGCCAGCAGCCGGGGGGCCTCGTCTCGTGAAAAACTGTTTTTT. The V and J genes are TRBV6-5 and TRBJ1-4; TRBD1 might be the D (6 bases). This CDR3 is 15 amino acids long. V was cut by 6 bases and J by 7 bases, with 18 bases left in between. Germline V gene sequence: CDR1 MNHEY, CDR2 SVGAGI.

There are a few counts of this clone. V gene TRBV7-9 combines with J gene TRBJ2-1, with D hard to call. The CDR3 is 10 residues long. The V end lost 8 bases, the J end lost 8 bases, and 7 bases lay between the germline ends. From germline, CDR1 is SEHNR and CDR2 FQNEAQ (reference sequence). The DNA of the CDR3 is TGTGCCAGCCATCATCATGAGCAGTTCTTC. Its translation: CASHHHEQFF.

This chain joins TRBV19 and TRBJ2-1; no reliable D call. Germline values: CDR1 LNHDA, CDR2 SQIVND (reference sequence). The CDR3 contains 16 residues. V was shortened by 7 bases and J by 0 bases, with 16 bases between the two germline ends. DNA of the CDR3: TGTGCCAGTATGGCCCGTCCCTTCAGCTCCTACAATGAGCAGTTCTTC. It specifies CASMARPFSSYNEQFF.

The chain employs TRBV6-4 and TRBJ2-2, with D uncertain. The CDR3 covers 14 residues. Trimming removed 3 bases at V and 3 bases at J, with 8 bases between. Per germline, CDR1 MRHNA and CDR2 SNTAGT. The CDR3 here is CASSERLDTGELFF. The CDR3 region has the DNA TGTGCCAGCAGTGAGCGATTAGACACCGGGGAGCTGTTTTTT.

Here the CDR3 reads CATKTVNQPQHF. The CDR3 DNA reads TGCGCCACCAAGACAGTCAATCAGCCCCAGCATTTT. The chain joins TRBV5-1 to TRBJ1-5; perhaps TRBD1 as D (5 bases). The CDR3 has 12 amino acids. Looked up from germline, CDR1 is SGHRS and CDR2 is YFSETQ. Trimming stripped 9 bases from V and 3 bases from J, with 10 bases between.

The V gene is TRBV15, the J gene TRBJ1-6, with 9 bases matching TRBD1. With V trimmed by 6 bases and J by 1 base, 16 bases remained unmatched. Germline CDR1 LNHNV, CDR2 YYDKDF (reference sequence). The CDR3 length is 20 residues. In nucleotides, the CDR3 is TGTGCCACCAGTTCGGGCGGGGGACAGGGTGGTAATTCCTATAATTCACCCCTCCACTTT. Its protein is CATSSGGGQGGNSYNSPLHF. Variable domain in full (rest from reference TRBV15 and TRBJ1-6): DAMVIQNPRYQVTQFGKPVTLSCSQTLNHNVMYWYQQKSSQAPKLLFHYYDKDFNNEADTPDNFQSRRPNTSFCFLDIRSPGLGDTAMYLCATSSGGGQGGNSYNSPLHFGNGTRLTVT.

The CDR3 sequence: CASSPLRQDSNYGYTF. CDR3 bases: TGCGCCAGCAGCCCCCTTCGACAGGATTCTAACTATGGCTACACCTTC. The chain recombines TRBV4-1 with TRBJ1-2; weak D call: TRBD1 (6 bases). The CDR3 is made up of 16 amino acids. Trimming took off 4 bases at V and 0 bases at J, with 15 bases between the two ends. Looked up from germline, CDR1 is MGHRA and CDR2 is YSYEKL.

The genes are TRBV18 and TRBJ2-5; the D is unclear. The germline V gene encodes CDR1 KGHSH and CDR2 LQKENI. The CDR3 contains 15 residues. Deletions cut 2 bases from V and 3 bases from J, with 13 bases between. The CDR3 spells CASSPSLGQKETQYF. The CDR3 DNA reads TGTGCCAGCTCACCATCTCTTGGGCAGAAAGAGACCCAGTACTTC.